The 2 T cell receptor beta chains given below trace back to one sample, sequenced in a study of memory CD4+ T cells and cytomegalovirus serostatus. Single viable CD3+CD4+CD8-CD45RO+ cells were sorted as the memory CD4+ T cells. Sequencing used immunoSEQ multiplex PCR; TCRdb keeps in-frame clones, though not all of them. The table includes 45,000 to 65,000 clones, approximately 80% detected once. Sequencing used memory CD4+ T cells from blood. Receptor source: an adult in good health and CMV-seronegative.

This clone was observed a handful of times. The chain carries TRBV5-1 and TRBJ2-5; the D is unclear. Germline assignment: CDR1 SGHRS and CDR2 YFSETQ. V lost 0 bases, J lost 4 bases, and 7 bases lay in between. CDR3 size: 13 residues. In DNA, the CDR3 is TGCGCCAGCAGCTTGGACGTTTCAGAGACCCAGTACTTC. It yields the protein CASSLDVSETQYF.

This clone has just one count. This sequence joins TRBV19 and TRBJ2-1, with D unresolved. The CDR3 totals 15 residues. V was clipped by 3 bases and J by 0 bases, with 9 bases between them. Per germline, CDR1 LNHDA and CDR2 SQIVND (reference sequence). The CDR3 DNA reads TGTGCCAGTAGTATGGCAGTGAGCTCCTACAATGAGCAGTTCTTC. Protein sequence: CASSMAVSSYNEQFF.